Presented here are 31 T cell receptor beta chains from one specimen sequenced in a study of T cells in Graves' hyperthyroidism and ophthalmopathy. The CDR3 regions of TCR beta were amplified from RNA transcripts. With the HTBI primer set, the TCR CDR3 went through a first round of RT-PCR. One entry per CDR3 protein results from TCRdb running MiXCR on the multiplex PCR reads. The sample has about 46,000 distinct CDR3 sequences, 49% seen once; the top ten hold roughly 32%. The source material was peripheral blood or thyroid tissue (not recorded which). The receptor source for this set is a woman between 50 and 59 years old with Graves' hyperthyroidism.

In this sample, this clonotype turned up many times. V usage is TRBV15 and J usage is TRBJ2-7; TRBD1 might be the D (5 bases). The CDR3 covers 13 residues. Germline V gives CDR1 LNHNV, CDR2 YYDKDF (reference sequence). Between the trimmed V and J ends, which lost 4 bases and 10 bases, there was a span of 17 bases. The CDR3 sequence is CATSIKAGQVQYF. The CDR3 DNA follows: TGTGCCACCAGCATCAAAGCAGGGCAGGTACAGTACTTC.

The chain recombines TRBV10-3 with TRBJ1-2; D ambiguous. This CDR3 region has 13 residues. Trimming removed 6 bases at V and 12 bases at J, with 20 bases between. Germline CDR1 and CDR2: ENHRY and SYGVKD. The DNA for the CDR3 is TGTGCCATCAGAGGCCCAAGCGACTCTGGAAACACCTTC. Protein: CAIRGPSDSGNTF.

In its sample, this clonotype was seen many times. V gene TRBV5-1 combines with J gene TRBJ2-7; perhaps D is TRBD1 or TRBD2 (5 bases each). V dropped 3 bases and J dropped 5 bases, with 12 bases sitting between them. CDR1 is SGHRS and CDR2 is YFSETQ in the germline V gene. The length of the CDR3 is 13 residues. CDR3 coding DNA: TGCGCCAGCAGCTCCGGGACCCCAGACGAGCAGTACTTC. Protein product: CASSSGTPDEQYF.

This chain connects TRBV20-1 to TRBJ1-5, with D perhaps matching TRBD1 (6 bases). V dropped 3 bases and J dropped 3 bases, with 18 bases sitting between them. Germline V gene sequence: CDR1 DFQATT, CDR2 SNEGSKA (reference sequence). This CDR3 comprises 16 residues. CDR3 loop: CSASEGNAGVNQPQHF. CDR3 nucleotides: TGCAGTGCTAGTGAAGGGAACGCAGGGGTCAATCAGCCCCAGCATTTT.

In this sample, this clonotype is medium-sized. This sequence joins TRBV6-2 or TRBV6-3 and TRBJ1-1; 7 nucleotides match TRBD1. The CDR3 consists of 14 residues. J lost 5 bases, V lost 5 bases, and 8 bases had no gene match. CDR1 MNHEY and CDR2 SVGEGT come from the germline V gene. The CDR3 nucleotides read TGTGCCAGCAGTATGACAGGGAGGGGGACTGAAGCTTTCTTT. It yields the protein CASSMTGRGTEAFF.

This clonotype was counted at least ten times. This CDR3 is CASSQDLRTDTQYF. The CDR3 region has the DNA TGCGCCAGCAGCCAAGATCTCCGCACAGATACGCAGTATTTT. The chain combines TRBV4-1 with TRBJ2-3; unclear D gene. Germline values: CDR1 MGHRA, CDR2 YSYEKL. V lost 0 bases and J lost 1, with 5 bases in between. The CDR3 contains 14 residues.

This clonotype was seen ten or more times. This chain joins TRBV4-3 and TRBJ2-7; no clear D gene. Trimming left V 0 bases short and J 1 base short, with 19 bases between. Germline CDR1 is LGHNA and CDR2 is YSLEER. The CDR3 has 18 residues. The CDR3 DNA follows: TGCGCCAGCAGCCAAGAATATGGGTCATCCCACCATTCCTACGAGCAGTACTTC. This gives the protein CASSQEYGSSHHSYEQYF.

The chain employs TRBV25-1 and TRBJ2-5, with TRBD2 identical over 13 bases. Losses at the gene ends were 1 base for V and 12 bases for J; bases not matched to a gene: 5. This CDR3 is 14 amino acids long. The V gene's germline CDR1 is MGHDK and CDR2 SYGVNS. The CDR3 loop reads CASSESLTSGREYF. The CDR3 DNA reads TGTGCCAGCAGTGAATCCTTAACTAGCGGGAGGGAGTACTTC.

The CDR3 here is CATGTGAPYEQYF. The CDR3 DNA reads TGTGCCACCGGGACAGGGGCCCCCTACGAGCAGTACTTC. This chain uses TRBV15 with TRBJ2-7, with TRBD1 matching 10 bases. Germline CDR1 LNHNV, CDR2 YYDKDF (reference sequence). The J segment lost 2 bases and the V segment lost 8 bases, leaving 3 bases of the junction unmatched. This CDR3 contains 13 residues.

DNA for the CDR3: TGTGCCATCAGTGGCGGGGACAGGCTCTACAATGAGCAGTTCTTC. Encoded protein: CAISGGDRLYNEQFF. This chain connects TRBV10-3 to TRBJ2-1; 8 positions agree with TRBD1. This CDR3 has 15 residues. CDR1 is ENHRY, CDR2 SYGVKD, per germline. The V gene end was trimmed by 4 bases and the J gene end by 3 bases; junction bases not matched to a gene: 5.

The chain has TRBV7-6 and TRBJ2-5; 15 bases fit TRBD2. The CDR3 is 15 residues long. Trimming removed 10 bases from V and 3 bases from J; junction bases left unmatched: 6. Germline values: CDR1 SGHVS, CDR2 FNYEAQ. CDR3 sequence (DNA): TGTGCCACCGGACTAGCGGGAGGGCCGGAAGAGACCCAGTACTTC. It specifies CATGLAGGPEETQYF.

Comments on this clonotype: A read error is possible here, since a much larger clone lies one base away. Because it lacks the conserved phenylalanine or tryptophan at the end, this CDR3 is likely a read error. In DNA, the CDR3 is TGTGCCAGCAGCCAGAGACACCTTAATACGCAGTATCTT. Its translation: CASSQRHLNTQYL. The genes are TRBV7-9 and TRBJ2-3; D unclear. Germline V gives CDR1 SEHNR, CDR2 FQNEAQ (reference sequence). This CDR3 is 13 amino acids long. V was clipped by 5 bases and J by 7 bases, with 13 bases between them.

This rearrangement joins TRBV7-3 to TRBJ2-1; D not resolved. Germline values: CDR1 SGHTA, CDR2 FQGTGA. The CDR3 extends over 14 amino acids. Trimming cost V 2 bases and J 5 bases, with 10 bases left between them. The CDR3 nucleotides are TGTGCCAGCAGCTTAGGCAGCGTAGACAATGAGCAGTTCTTC. This sequence encodes CASSLGSVDNEQFF.

The chain has TRBV10-3 and TRBJ2-5; maybe TRBD2 (5 bases). Trimming pared 6 bases from V and 2 bases from J, leaving 7 bases between. This CDR3 comprises 12 residues. The germline gives CDR1 ENHRY, CDR2 SYGVKD. In DNA, the CDR3 is TGTGCCATCAGCCCGGGACAAGAGACCCAGTACTTC. Amino acid sequence: CAISPGQETQYF.

This clonotype has ten or more counts. J is TRBJ1-1 and V is TRBV11-2; no clear D gene. The CDR3 contains 14 residues. Germline assignment: CDR1 SGHAT and CDR2 FQNNGV. Trimming took 5 bases from V and 0 from J, leaving 10 bases between them. Here the CDR3 DNA reads TGTGCCAGCAGCACCCGACGGATGAACACTGAAGCTTTCTTT. This gives the protein CASSTRRMNTEAFF.

Only one count was recorded for this clonotype. Sequence at one end of the junction differs from germline and may be a read error. The rearrangement joins TRBV7-2 to TRBJ1-4, with D maybe TRBD1 (6 bases). This CDR3 comprises 16 residues. The germline gives CDR1 SGHTA, CDR2 FQGNSA. In DNA form, the CDR3 reads TGTGCTAGCAGCTTAGCTTGGACAGTAACTAGTGAAAGACTGTTTTTT. It codes for CASSLAWTVTSERLFF.

This clonotype was seen ten or more times. V and J are TRBV5-4 and TRBJ1-4; TRBD1 is a possible D gene (6 bases). The length of the CDR3 is 14 residues. V lost 0 bases to trimming and J lost 8 bases, with 11 bases between them. Germline V gives CDR1 SGHNT, CDR2 YYREEE (reference sequence). DNA of the CDR3: TGTGCCAGCAGCTTGGAGGGCAGGGGCGAAAAACTGTTTTTT. This translates into CASSLEGRGEKLFF.

This chain links TRBV12-3 or TRBV12-4 with TRBJ1-2; unclear D gene. V dropped 6 bases and J dropped 5 bases, with 10 bases sitting between them. The CDR3 contains 12 residues. CDR3 in amino acids: CASSGRTYGYTF. The CDR3 DNA reads TGTGCCAGCAGCGGACGGACTTATGGCTACACCTTC.

With respect to this clonotype: Compared with germline, one end of the junction differs, possibly owing to a read error. CDR3 amino acids: CASSLFPPQGSSGNTTYF. As DNA, the CDR3 is TGTGCCAGCAGTTTATTCCCTCCACAGGGAAGCTCTGGAAACACCACATATTTT. The gene calls are TRBV27 and TRBJ1-3; TRBD1 might be the D (6 bases). CDR1 and CDR2 from the germline V gene are MNHEY and SMNVEV (reference sequence). This CDR3 is 18 amino acids long.

The chain is built from TRBV7-6 and TRBJ2-5, with 9 bases fitting TRBD1. From germline, CDR1 is SGHVS and CDR2 FNYEAQ. V lost 3 bases and J lost 4; bases outside the gene matches: 15. The CDR3 covers 18 residues. The CDR3: CASSFRASEDRGGETQYF. CDR3 nucleotide sequence: TGTGCCAGCAGCTTCCGGGCAAGCGAGGACAGGGGAGGAGAGACCCAGTACTTC.

This clonotype turned up a few times. The chain employs TRBV7-9 and TRBJ2-6; 8 bases are a match to TRBD2. The CDR3 length is 17 residues. Germline values: CDR1 SEHNR, CDR2 FQNEAQ (reference sequence). V gave up 4 bases and J gave up 2 bases; unmatched junction bases: 7. The CDR3 nucleotides read TGTGCCAGCAGCTCAACCCGGGGGGGGACTGGGGCCAACGTCCTGACTTTC. As protein: CASSSTRGGTGANVLTF.

The chain links TRBV7-9 to TRBJ2-5, with 11 bases that match TRBD2. Germline assignment: CDR1 SEHNR and CDR2 FQNEAQ (reference sequence). The CDR3 sequence is 16 residues long. After removal of 3 bases from V and 4 bases from J, the junction contained 7 bases not matched to a gene. In DNA form, the CDR3 reads TGTGCCAGCAGCTTCAGCATTAGCGGGAGGGGAGAGACCCAGTACTTC. Amino acids: CASSFSISGRGETQYF. Complete variable domain (other parts from reference TRBV7-9 and TRBJ2-5): DTGVSQNPRHKITKRGQNVTFRCDPISEHNRLYWYRQTLGQGPEFLTYFQNEAQLEKSRLLSDRFSAERPKGSFSTLEIQRTEQGDSAMYLCASSFSISGRGETQYFGPGTRLLVL.

This chain's CDR3 is CSAKGHLGLQETQYF. The DNA for the CDR3 is TGCAGTGCTAAAGGTCACCTTGGACTTCAAGAGACCCAGTACTTC. This chain joins TRBV20-1 and TRBJ2-5; D may be TRBD2 (5 bases). The CDR3 is 15 residues long. CDR1 is DFQATT and CDR2 is SNEGSKA in the germline V gene (reference sequence). Trimming pared 4 bases from V and 2 bases from J, leaving 17 bases between.

This clonotype was counted a few times. This may come from a read error, since a much larger clone is one base off. This chain joins TRBV15 and TRBJ1-2, with D maybe TRBD1 (5 bases). The V and J ends lost 5 bases and 3 bases respectively, with 13 bases between them. The CDR3 has 14 residues. The germline gives CDR1 LNHNV, CDR2 YYDKDF (reference sequence). The CDR3 sequence is CATSVEGRDYGYTF. The CDR3, as DNA: TGTGCCACCAGCGTTGAGGGGAGGGACTATGGCTACACCTTC.

This clonotype was seen repeatedly, ten times or more. The chain uses TRBV6-5 and TRBJ2-7; TRBD1 matches 9 bases. Looked up from germline, CDR1 is MNHEY and CDR2 is SVGAGI. Trimming cost V 0 bases and J 4 bases; bases outside gene matches: 7. The CDR3 is made up of 16 amino acids. The CDR3 is CASSYSGPGQGYEQYF. The CDR3 coding sequence is TGTGCCAGCAGTTACTCGGGGCCGGGACAGGGTTACGAGCAGTACTTC.

Points on this clonotype: One end of the junction is discordant with germline, which a read error may explain. The J gene is TRBJ2-7, the V gene TRBV29-1; tentatively, D is TRBD2 (6 bases). This CDR3 is built from 14 residues. The germline V gene encodes CDR1 SQVTM and CDR2 ANQGSEA. CDR3 sequence reads: CSVDTGLSSHEQYF. The CDR3 DNA reads TGCAGCGTTGATACGGGACTCAGCTCCCACGAGCAGTACTTC.

There are many counts of this clonotype. The chain employs TRBV4-2 and TRBJ2-2; possibly TRBD2 for D (6 bases). CDR3 length: 17 amino acids. V lost 4 bases, J lost 1 base, and 16 bases lay in between. Germline values: CDR1 LGHNA, CDR2 YNFKEQ. The CDR3 spells CASSPKEWRGNTGELFF. The CDR3 nucleotides are TGTGCCAGCAGCCCCAAGGAGTGGCGGGGGAACACCGGGGAGCTGTTTTTT.

This clonotype showed up many times. The rearrangement links TRBV9 to TRBJ1-6; D remains unclear. CDR1 and CDR2 from the germline V gene are SGDLS and YYNGEE. Trimming took off 3 bases at V and 13 bases at J, with 14 bases between the two ends. This CDR3 has 13 residues. The CDR3 region is CASSELSTGPLHF. In DNA, the CDR3 is TGTGCCAGCAGCGAGTTATCTACGGGGCCCCTCCACTTT.

There are many counts of this clonotype. The chain couples TRBV27 to TRBJ1-4; 8 positions match TRBD1. This CDR3 has 15 amino acids. Unmatched junction bases numbered 9, after V lost 5 bases and J lost 7 bases. In germline, CDR1 is MNHEY, CDR2 SMNVEV (reference sequence). The CDR3 region is CASSSRGQGSEKLFF. The CDR3 bases are TGTGCCAGCAGTAGTCGTGGACAGGGAAGTGAAAAACTGTTTTTT.

Details on this clonotype: Because the CDR3 is missing its conserved closing phenylalanine or tryptophan, this is likely a read error. The DNA is omitted, as the CDR3 cannot be located on it reliably, and the CDR3 follows TCRdb's listing. The chain employs TRBV12-3 or TRBV12-4 and TRBJ1-4; TRBD1 reflects the table's D call only, with no check against the DNA. A total of 9 residues make up the CDR3, ends included. This CDR3 reads CASSPTVVY.

V and J are TRBV10-3 and TRBJ1-3, with D perhaps TRBD1 (6 bases). The germline V gene has CDR1 ENHRY and CDR2 SYGVKD. Trimming cost V 11 bases and J 0 bases, with 17 bases left between them. The CDR3 runs 15 residues. In DNA form, the CDR3 reads TGTGCCCCTTCACGGCAGGGGTGCTCTGGAAACACCATATATTTT. Residues: CAPSRQGCSGNTIYF.